The subject of this entry is one T cell receptor (beta chain). This clone's antigen is unknown. No much larger clone exists at a distance of one base, and base qualities are not known. The collaborating institutions used their own protocols to collect whole blood in K2EDTA tubes. For TCRbeta analysis, collaborator samples were shipped as frozen whole blood, as isolated PBMCs, or as DNA extracted from either sample type. The sample is drawn from a study of blood T cell repertoires in COVID-19 (dated by TCRdb to the early 2020s). About the study as a whole: Samples covering the acute and convalescent phases of COVID-19 were provided by collaborators in the United States, Italy and Spain. The prospective study material was composed of cDNA or gDNA derived from T cells, B-cell-depleted T cells, or PBMCs. Subjects who had been exposed to COVID-19, were actively infected with it, or had recovered from it provided the deeply sampled blood TCRbeta repertoires that made up the dataset. The repertoires were released in a freely available public database intended as a resource for research on the immune response to SARS-CoV-2. Samples were obtained from the ongoing ImmuneRACE study (first 160 participants) and from some 1,300 subjects provided by 6 global collaborators. Sample metadata almost always included a de-identified subject ID, COVID-19 status, age in years and sex. Where available, HLA class I and class II types were obtained from metadata supplied by the sample provider rather than from assay-based typing.

TCRbeta CDR3 regions were amplified from genomic DNA using the immunoSEQ Assay, a bias-controlled multiplex PCR. The authors' analysis ran thus. The number of nucleated cells in each sample was estimated from the amplification of reference gene primers within the assay. Sequence reads were collapsed and filtered to measure the absolute abundance of every unique TCRbeta CDR3 rearrangement. For each sample, productive Simpson clonality was calculated as the square root of Simpson's diversity index over productive rearrangements. TCRdb stores this immuneACCESS table with in-frame sequences only. Part of the clones is absent; in the studies checked, under half of the shortfall reflects unresolved V genes, and no reason is known for the rest. V and J calls and clone size are those listed in that table; D and trimming were worked out from the DNA. The sample includes roughly 20,000 clones, with around nine tenths observed a single time. The ten largest clonotypes hold around 10% of the sample.

What the work shows at the level of the full study, not this receptor alone: The amount of clinical and demographic metadata varied by source and participant and was provided uncurated.

CDR1 and CDR2, per the germline V gene (reference sequence), are LGHDT and YNNKEL. The cysteine opens and the phenylalanine closes a CDR3 of 14 amino acids. Just CDR3 DNA is preserved here, 42 bases in frame from base 1. Trimming takes 1 base from V and 8 bases from J, and the germline ends sit 11 bases apart. The receptor comes from a human donor in a cohort sampled during active COVID-19. The rearranged segments are TRBV3-1 (or the pseudogene TRBV3-2) and TRBJ1-4; TRBD1 could be the D gene, as 6 bases match. The sequenced sample consisted of peripheral blood. CDR3 sequence: CASSQARGYEKLFF. The nucleotide sequence is given as TGTGCCAGCAGCCAAGCCAGGGGATACGAAAAACTGTTTTTT.